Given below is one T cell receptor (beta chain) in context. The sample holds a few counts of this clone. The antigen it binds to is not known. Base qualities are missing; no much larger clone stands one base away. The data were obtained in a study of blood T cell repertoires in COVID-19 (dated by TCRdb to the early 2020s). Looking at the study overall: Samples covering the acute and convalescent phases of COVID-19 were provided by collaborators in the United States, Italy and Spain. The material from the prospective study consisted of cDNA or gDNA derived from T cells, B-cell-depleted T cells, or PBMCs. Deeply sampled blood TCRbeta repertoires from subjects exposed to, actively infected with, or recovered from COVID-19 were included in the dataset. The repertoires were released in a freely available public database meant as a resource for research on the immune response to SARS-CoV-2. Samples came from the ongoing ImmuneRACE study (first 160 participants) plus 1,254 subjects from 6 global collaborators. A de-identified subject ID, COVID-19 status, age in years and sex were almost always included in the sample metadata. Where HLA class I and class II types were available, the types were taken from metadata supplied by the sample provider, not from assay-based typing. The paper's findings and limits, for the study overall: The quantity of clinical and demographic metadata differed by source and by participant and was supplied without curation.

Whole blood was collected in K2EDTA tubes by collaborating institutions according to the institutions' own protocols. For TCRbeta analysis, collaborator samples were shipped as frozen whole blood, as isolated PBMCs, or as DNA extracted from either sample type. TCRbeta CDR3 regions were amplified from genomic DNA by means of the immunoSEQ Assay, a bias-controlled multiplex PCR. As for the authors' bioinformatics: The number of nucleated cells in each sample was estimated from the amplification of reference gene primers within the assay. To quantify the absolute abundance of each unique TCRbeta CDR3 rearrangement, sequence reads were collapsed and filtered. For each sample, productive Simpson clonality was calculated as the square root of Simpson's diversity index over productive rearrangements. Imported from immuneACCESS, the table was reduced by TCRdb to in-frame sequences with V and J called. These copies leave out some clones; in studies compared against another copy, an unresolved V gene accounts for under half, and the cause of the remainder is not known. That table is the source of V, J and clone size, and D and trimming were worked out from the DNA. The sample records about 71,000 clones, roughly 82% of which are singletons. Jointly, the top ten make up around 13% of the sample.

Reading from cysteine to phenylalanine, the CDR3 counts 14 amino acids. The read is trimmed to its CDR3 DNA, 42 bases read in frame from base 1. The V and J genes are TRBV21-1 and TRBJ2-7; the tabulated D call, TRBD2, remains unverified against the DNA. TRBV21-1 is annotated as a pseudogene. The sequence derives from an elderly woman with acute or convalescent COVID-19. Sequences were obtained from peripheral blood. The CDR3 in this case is CASSSLANNYEQYF. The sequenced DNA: TGTGCCAGCAGCAGCCTAGCGAATAACTACGAGCAGTACTTC.